The rows below give T cell receptor beta chains drawn from one sample of a study of human T cells and chemical hapten exposure. TCRdb reanalysed the 5' RACE reads using MiXCR and keeps one entry per CDR3 protein. The sample carries about 81,000 distinct CDR3 sequences, roughly 8.4% recorded once. The receptor source for this set is a male donor in good health. Each CDR3 is given with its conserved first and last residue. The D gene is left open where the match is weak. Clone size appears in some rows only: once, few, many, or a class for an expanded clone.

V: TRBV18
size: NA
J: TRBJ1-5
D: NA
CDR3: CASSPRGNSNQPQHF
DNA: TGTGCCAGCTCACCACGCGGAAATAGCAATCAGCCCCAGCATTTT

V: TRBV7-9
size: many
J: TRBJ1-5
D: NA
CDR3: CASSLQSGSGRNQPQHF
DNA: TGTGCCAGCAGCTTACAGTCCGGGTCAGGCCGCAATCAGCCCCAGCATTTT

V: TRBV6-1
size: many
J: TRBJ1-1
D: NA
CDR3: CATRSLDSIREAFF
DNA: TGTGCCACCCGATCCTTAGACAGTATACGTGAAGCTTTCTTT

V: TRBV20-1
size: many
J: TRBJ2-7
D: NA
CDR3: CSASPGLYEQYF
DNA: TGCAGTGCTAGTCCAGGGCTCTACGAGCAGTACTTC

V: TRBV2
size: many
J: TRBJ1-1
D: TRBD1
CDR3: CAFRTGPNTEAFF
DNA: TGTGCCTTCCGGACAGGGCCGAACACTGAAGCTTTCTTT

V: TRBV7-9
size: many
J: TRBJ2-3
D: NA
CDR3: CASSAWDTDTQYF
DNA: TGTGCCAGCAGCGCTTGGGACACAGATACGCAGTATTTT

V: TRBV12-3/TRBV12-4
size: many
J: TRBJ2-2
D: TRBD1
CDR3: CASRFGTGDTGELFF
DNA: TGTGCCAGCAGGTTTGGGACAGGGGACACCGGGGAGCTGTTTTTT

V: TRBV12-3/TRBV12-4
size: NA
J: TRBJ1-6
D: NA
CDR3: CASTFGGGGSPLHF
DNA: TGTGCCAGCACCTTCGGCGGGGGAGGTTCACCCCTCCACTTT

V: TRBV12-3/TRBV12-4
size: few
J: TRBJ1-4
D: NA
CDR3: CASSPRSFNEKLFF
DNA: TGTGCCAGCAGCCCACGGTCCTTTAATGAAAAACTGTTTTTT

V: TRBV5-1
size: NA
J: TRBJ2-1
D: TRBD2
CDR3: CASSLTSGEGFF
DNA: TGCGCCAGCAGCTTGACCAGCGGGGAGGGGTTCTTC

V: TRBV12-3/TRBV12-4
size: few
J: TRBJ2-5
D: NA
CDR3: CASSASGLQETQYF
DNA: TGTGCCAGCAGTGCTTCAGGACTCCAAGAGACCCAGTACTTC

V: TRBV25-1
size: NA
J: TRBJ1-6
D: TRBD1
CDR3: CASSEYWGQGNSPLHF
DNA: TGTGCCAGCAGTGAATATTGGGGACAGGGAAATTCACCCCTCCACTTT

V: TRBV5-1
size: few
J: TRBJ1-1
D: TRBD1
CDR3: CASRPGQGAGEAFF
DNA: TGCGCCAGCAGACCGGGACAGGGGGCGGGTGAAGCTTTCTTT

V: TRBV14
size: NA
J: TRBJ1-5
D: TRBD1
CDR3: CASSLGQGGDQPQHF
DNA: TGTGCCAGCAGCCTAGGACAGGGGGGAGATCAGCCCCAGCATTTT

V: TRBV7-2
size: many
J: TRBJ2-3
D: TRBD2
CDR3: CASSLGSGVGTDTQYF
DNA: TGTGCTAGCAGCTTAGGTAGCGGGGTAGGCACAGATACGCAGTATTTT

V: TRBV25-1
size: NA
J: TRBJ1-6
D: TRBD1
CDR3: CASSGTGIRSPLHF
DNA: TGTGCCAGCAGTGGGACAGGGATCCGTTCACCCCTCCACTTT

V: TRBV2
size: NA
J: TRBJ1-5
D: NA
CDR3: CASKRESNQPQHF
DNA: TGTGCCAGCAAGAGGGAGAGCAATCAGCCCCAGCATTTT

V: TRBV15
size: many
J: TRBJ2-2
D: NA
CDR3: CATTAGQLDTGELFF
DNA: TGTGCCACAACCGCGGGGCAGCTGGACACCGGGGAGCTGTTTTTT

V: TRBV7-9
size: NA
J: TRBJ1-1
D: NA
CDR3: CASTQTQMNTEAFF
DNA: TGTGCCAGCACCCAGACCCAAATGAACACTGAAGCTTTCTTT

V: TRBV19
size: few
J: TRBJ1-5
D: NA
CDR3: CASSVEGYSNQPQHF
DNA: TGTGCCAGTAGTGTCGAGGGTTATAGCAATCAGCCCCAGCATTTT

V: TRBV18
size: few
J: TRBJ2-5
D: NA
CDR3: CASSPSTGALETQYF
DNA: TGTGCCAGCTCACCTTCGACCGGGGCCTTAGAGACCCAGTACTTC

V: TRBV7-2
size: hyperexpanded
J: TRBJ2-7
D: NA
CDR3: CASSLRENSYEQYF
DNA: TGTGCCAGCAGCTTAAGGGAAAACTCTTACGAGCAGTACTTC

V: TRBV2
size: few
J: TRBJ2-3
D: TRBD1
CDR3: CASLGQGPDTQYF
DNA: TGTGCCAGCCTGGGACAGGGCCCAGATACGCAGTATTTT

V: TRBV18
size: many
J: TRBJ2-6
D: NA
CDR3: CASSPKGPGANVLTF
DNA: TGTGCCAGCTCACCAAAGGGTCCTGGGGCCAACGTCCTGACTTTC

V: TRBV4-2
size: many
J: TRBJ2-1
D: TRBD2
CDR3: CASSQERGGYNEQFF
DNA: TGTGCCAGCAGCCAAGAGCGGGGGGGCTACAATGAGCAGTTCTTC

V: TRBV12-3/TRBV12-4
size: few
J: TRBJ1-5
D: NA
CDR3: CASSFADNSNQPQHF
DNA: TGTGCCAGCAGTTTCGCGGACAATAGCAATCAGCCCCAGCATTTT

V: TRBV6-2/TRBV6-3
size: many
J: TRBJ2-5
D: NA
CDR3: CASSYSQLQETQYF
DNA: TGTGCCAGCAGTTACTCGCAGCTCCAAGAGACCCAGTACTTC

V: TRBV3-1
size: few
J: TRBJ2-4
D: NA
CDR3: CASSLDRRDIQYF
DNA: TGTGCCAGCAGCTTAGACAGGAGAGACATTCAGTACTTC

V: TRBV7-2
size: many
J: TRBJ2-4
D: NA
CDR3: CASTLGSKLAKNIQYF
DNA: TGTGCCAGCACCTTAGGATCTAAACTAGCCAAAAACATTCAGTACTTC

V: TRBV6-2/TRBV6-3
size: few
J: TRBJ1-1
D: TRBD1
CDR3: CASSRTGSSNTEAFF
DNA: TGTGCCAGCAGCCGGACAGGGAGTTCGAACACTGAAGCTTTCTTT

V: TRBV12-3/TRBV12-4
size: many
J: TRBJ1-1
D: NA
CDR3: CASSLMNTEAFF
DNA: TGTGCCAGCAGTTTAATGAACACTGAAGCTTTCTTT

V: TRBV15
size: many
J: TRBJ2-3
D: TRBD2
CDR3: CATSRTSGGHSTDTQYF
DNA: TGTGCCACCAGCAGGACTAGCGGAGGCCACAGCACAGATACGCAGTATTTT

V: TRBV5-1
size: many
J: TRBJ2-7
D: NA
CDR3: CASSQGRHAYEQYF
DNA: TGCGCCAGCAGCCAGGGACGCCATGCCTACGAGCAGTACTTC